What follows are 13 T cell receptor beta chains derived from one specimen sequenced in a study of blood T cell repertoires in COVID-19. Repertoires were generated with immunoSEQ multiplex PCR, while TCRdb's copy carries only in-frame clones and drops some. The sample holds roughly 200,000 clones, approximately 91% seen once. The sample was peripheral blood. The source of these receptors is a man between 18 and 29 years old with active or convalescent COVID-19.

V usage is TRBV12-5 and J usage is TRBJ2-2, with 8 bases fitting TRBD1. Germline V gene data show CDR1 as LGHNT and CDR2 as FRNRAP. V lost 2 bases and J lost 5; bases outside the gene matches: 7. This CDR3 spans 16 amino acids. CDR3 in amino acids: CASGLSGQGNTGELFF. The CDR3 coding sequence is TGTGCTAGTGGTTTGAGCGGACAGGGAAATACCGGGGAGCTGTTTTTT.

The V call is TRBV3-1 (or the pseudogene TRBV3-2), the J call TRBJ1-4; TRBD1 matches at 8 bases. The V gene's germline CDR1 is LGHDT and CDR2 YNNKEL (reference sequence). J gave up 8 bases and V 0 bases, and 2 bases lay outside the gene matches. The CDR3 loop spans 14 amino acids. CDR3 in amino acids: CASSQENRGEKLFF. The CDR3 DNA reads TGTGCCAGCAGCCAAGAGAACAGGGGGGAAAAACTGTTTTTT.

The chain recombines TRBV7-9 with TRBJ2-3; 7 positions agree with TRBD1. The CDR3 is 16 residues long. Per germline, CDR1 SEHNR and CDR2 FQNEAQ (reference sequence). The ends lost 3 bases at V and 3 bases at J; junction bases unmatched: 9. The CDR3 loop is CASSLVQGVWTDTQYF. The CDR3 coding sequence is TGTGCCAGCAGCTTGGTCCAGGGGGTTTGGACAGATACGCAGTATTTT.

This sequence joins TRBV4-3 and TRBJ1-4; TRBD1 is a possible D gene (6 bases). V lost 3 bases and J 4 bases, leaving 12 bases between the germline ends. This CDR3 comprises 15 residues. CDR1 and CDR2 from the germline V gene are LGHNA and YSLEER. The DNA of the CDR3 is TGCGCCAGCAGCCATAACAGGGAAAGTAATGAAAAACTGTTTTTT. It translates to CASSHNRESNEKLFF.

For the CDR3, the DNA is TGTGCCAGTAGTATCCGGTCGGGACTGTCCCGTCCAGATACGCAGTATTTT. Translated, it gives CASSIRSGLSRPDTQYF. This chain connects TRBV19 to TRBJ2-3; the D gene is possibly TRBD2 (6 bases). Germline V gene data show CDR1 as LNHDA and CDR2 as SQIVND (reference sequence). The CDR3 spans 17 residues. V lost 3 bases, J lost 4 bases, and 20 bases lay in between.

The chain couples TRBV29-1 to TRBJ2-7; weak D call: TRBD1 (6 bases). Looked up from germline, CDR1 is SQVTM and CDR2 is ANQGSEA. CDR3 size: 13 residues. V lost 3 bases and J 6 bases, leaving 15 bases between the germline ends. For the CDR3, the DNA is TGCAGCGTTGACAGGGGTGCCATGGGCGAGCAGTACTTC. This codes for CSVDRGAMGEQYF.

The gene calls are TRBV10-3 and TRBJ2-7; 7 nucleotides align to TRBD1. Germline values: CDR1 ENHRY, CDR2 SYGVKD. The J segment lost 7 bases and the V segment lost 0 bases, leaving 0 bases of the junction unmatched. CDR3 length: 12 amino acids. CDR3 DNA: TGTGCCATCAGTGAGTCGACAGGGGAGCAGTACTTC. This sequence encodes CAISESTGEQYF.

The chain is built from TRBV3-1 (or the pseudogene TRBV3-2) and TRBJ2-3, with TRBD2 identical over 12 bases. The CDR3 has 17 residues. Germline V gives CDR1 LGHDT, CDR2 YNNKEL (reference sequence). The ends lost 0 bases at V and 3 bases at J; junction bases unmatched: 4. In DNA, the CDR3 is TGTGCCAGCAGCCAAGAGACTAGCGGGAGTTTAACAGATACGCAGTATTTT. Translating gives CASSQETSGSLTDTQYF.

V gene TRBV5-6 combines with J gene TRBJ1-1; 8 nucleotides line up with TRBD1. CDR1 and CDR2 from the germline V gene are SGHDT and YYEEEE. After removal of 4 bases from V and 5 bases from J, the junction contained 4 bases not matched to a gene. The CDR3 spans 13 residues. The CDR3 here is CASSTRGRTEAFF. Here the CDR3 DNA reads TGTGCCAGCAGCACCAGGGGGCGGACTGAAGCTTTCTTT.

This chain uses TRBV27 with TRBJ2-7, with 7 bases that match TRBD1. The CDR3 is made up of 16 amino acids. Germline trimming cut 4 bases from V and 4 bases from J; bases unmatched to any gene: 13. The germline gives CDR1 MNHEY, CDR2 SMNVEV (reference sequence). CDR3 DNA: TGTGCCAGCAGTTCCTCCGGACAGGTAGTGGGGTACGAGCAGTACTTC. Translation: CASSSSGQVVGYEQYF.

To note about this clone: Other DNA sequences in this specimen translate into the identical CDR3. The CDR3 DNA follows: TGTGCCACCAGCAGAGGGCAAACTAATGAAAAACTGTTTTTT. Translating it yields CATSRGQTNEKLFF. This chain uses TRBV15 with TRBJ1-4; D unclear. V dropped 1 base and J dropped 1 base, with 4 bases sitting between them. This CDR3 has 14 residues. The V gene's germline CDR1 is LNHNV and CDR2 YYDKDF (reference sequence).

The rearrangement joins TRBV30 to TRBJ1-2; TRBD1 matches 10 bases. CDR1 and CDR2 from the germline V gene are GTSNPN and SVGIG (reference sequence). The CDR3 spans 15 residues. Losses at the gene ends were 4 bases for V and 2 bases for J; bases not matched to a gene: 7. The CDR3 region is CAWTRTGGTNYGYTF. In nucleotides, the CDR3 is TGTGCCTGGACAAGGACAGGGGGAACAAACTATGGCTACACCTTC.

The rearrangement uses TRBV5-6 and TRBJ1-2; D remains ambiguous. Trimming shortened V by 2 bases and J by 8 bases, and 10 bases separated the two germline ends. CDR3 length: 12 amino acids. In germline, CDR1 is SGHDT, CDR2 YYEEEE. CDR3 in DNA: TGTGCCAGCAGCTTTTCAGCGGAGGGCTACACCTTC. The encoded protein is CASSFSAEGYTF.